The entry that follows covers one T cell receptor beta chain sequence. The target of this receptor is not known. Nothing much larger sits one base from this clone, and base qualities are not available. The CDR3 runs 11 amino acids, cysteine and phenylalanine included. The entry retains the CDR3 DNA only, 33 bases that are in frame from base 1. The germline V gene (reference sequence) specifies GTSNPN as CDR1 and SVGIG as CDR2. Trimming costs V 5 bases and J 3 bases, and their ends lie 8 bases apart. The data originate from a study of OX40 agonist ivuxolimab in advanced cancers. As for the study more broadly: Ivuxolimab, which targeted the costimulatory receptor OX40 (CD134), was an agonistic, fully human IgG2 monoclonal antibody. The paper covers the monotherapy dose-escalation part of the phase I ivuxolimab trial, which included N ≈ 52 patients. Patients were allowed to have had prior anti-PD-1, anti-PD-L1 or anti-CTLA-4 therapy, and roughly 40% of the dose-escalation patients had previously received checkpoint inhibitors. The dose-escalation cohort was about 87% male with a mean age of approximately 60 years, ranging from roughly 20 to 80. Intravenous ivuxolimab was administered to patients every 2 weeks at six dose levels: 0.01, 0.1, 0.3, 1.5, 3 and 10 mg/kg. Among the roughly 54 dose-escalation patients, about 20 had hepatocellular carcinoma, roughly 15 melanoma, 9 renal cell carcinoma and 9 head and neck cancer. The point of sequencing TCRbeta in the periphery was to test whether ivuxolimab changed TCR sequence diversity and drove clonal T-cell expansion. Partial responses occurred in three dose-escalation patients: two with cutaneous melanoma and one with hepatocellular carcinoma. Results and caveats for the whole study, not just this receptor: Which antigens the clonally expanded peripheral T cells were specific for was not determined. On average, CD8+ T cells showed more expanded clones than CD4+ T cells after ivuxolimab. Low levels of normalized T-cell clonal expansion were also seen in some patients who did not respond. In the 0.1-3.0 mg/kg groups, partial responders had among the lowest normalized peripheral clonal expansion, particularly in CD8+ T cells. At doses of 0.1 to 3.0 mg/kg, clonal expansion of both CD4+ and CD8+ blood T cells was observed from baseline to week 6.

To sequence the TCRbeta CDR3 region, genomic DNA was isolated from the sorted cells. The immunoSEQ Assay was used for sequencing of TCRbeta CDR3 regions. Sourced from immuneACCESS, this table was stored by TCRdb with only in-frame sequences that have V and J called. A share of the clones is absent; for the studies checked, an unresolved V gene accounts for under half, and the remainder has no known explanation. This sample gives 55,000 to 75,000 clones in total; around 80% of them show up just once. 4.5% to 5% of the sample comes from the top ten. The trial excluded patients who had a history of autoimmune disease or were on systemic immunosuppression. Peripheral blood for TCR sequencing was collected from all dose cohorts at baseline, on cycle 4 day 1, and on cycle 7 day 1. Samples came from an open-label, multicenter, first-in-human phase I dose-escalation trial of ivuxolimab. The trial enrolled adults with locally advanced or metastatic head and neck squamous cell, hepatocellular, melanoma or renal cell carcinoma. CD4+ and CD8+ T cells were sorted separately from peripheral blood before TCR sequencing.

The material sequenced was CD4+ or CD8+ T cells sorted from blood, taken in a trial of the OX40 agonist ivuxolimab. This clonotype was sampled from an adult with an advanced solid tumor such as melanoma, head and neck, liver or kidney cancer. This chain joins TRBV30 to TRBJ2-7; the D gene assignment is ambiguous. The sequenced DNA is TGTGCCTGGGGAGAATACTACGAGCAGTACTTC. The resulting protein is CAWGEYYEQYF.